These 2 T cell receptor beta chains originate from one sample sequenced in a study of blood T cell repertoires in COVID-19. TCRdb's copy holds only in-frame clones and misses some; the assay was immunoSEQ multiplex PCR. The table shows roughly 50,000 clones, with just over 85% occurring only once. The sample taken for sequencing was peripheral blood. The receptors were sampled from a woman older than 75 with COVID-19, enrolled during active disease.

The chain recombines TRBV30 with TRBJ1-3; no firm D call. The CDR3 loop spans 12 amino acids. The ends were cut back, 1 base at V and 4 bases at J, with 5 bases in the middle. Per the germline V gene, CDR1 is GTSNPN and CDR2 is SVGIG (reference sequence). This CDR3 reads CAWSGAGNTIYF. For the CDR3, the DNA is TGTGCCTGGAGTGGGGCCGGAAACACCATATATTTT.

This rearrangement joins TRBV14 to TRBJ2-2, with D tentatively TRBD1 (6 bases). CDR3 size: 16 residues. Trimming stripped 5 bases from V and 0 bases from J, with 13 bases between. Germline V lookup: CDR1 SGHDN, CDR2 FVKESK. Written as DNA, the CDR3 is TGTGCCAGCAGCAGAGTCGGGACATCGAACACCGGGGAGCTGTTTTTT. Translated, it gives CASSRVGTSNTGELFF. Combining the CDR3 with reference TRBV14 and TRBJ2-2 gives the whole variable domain EAGVTQFPSHSVIEKGQTVTLRCDPISGHDNLYWYRRVMGKEIKFLLHFVKESKQDESGMPNNRFLAERTGGTYSTLKVQPAELEDSGVYFCASSRVGTSNTGELFFGEGSRLTVL.